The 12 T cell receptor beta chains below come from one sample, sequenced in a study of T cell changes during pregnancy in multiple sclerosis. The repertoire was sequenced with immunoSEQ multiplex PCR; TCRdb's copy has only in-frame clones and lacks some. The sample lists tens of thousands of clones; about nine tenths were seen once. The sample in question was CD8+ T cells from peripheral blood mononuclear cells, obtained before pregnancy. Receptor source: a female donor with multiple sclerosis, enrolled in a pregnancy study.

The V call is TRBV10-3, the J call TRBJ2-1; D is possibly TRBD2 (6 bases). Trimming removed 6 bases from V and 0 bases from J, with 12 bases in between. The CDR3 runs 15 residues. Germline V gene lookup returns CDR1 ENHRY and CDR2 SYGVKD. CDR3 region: CAIREGRDSYNEQFF. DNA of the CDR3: TGTGCCATCAGGGAAGGGCGGGACTCCTACAATGAGCAGTTCTTC.

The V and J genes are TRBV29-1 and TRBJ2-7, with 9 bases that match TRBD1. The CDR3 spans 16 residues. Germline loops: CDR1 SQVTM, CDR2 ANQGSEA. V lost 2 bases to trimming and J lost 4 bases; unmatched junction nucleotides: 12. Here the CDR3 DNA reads TGCAGCGTTGAATCACCGACTACACAGGGGGCTTACGAGCAGTACTTC. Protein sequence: CSVESPTTQGAYEQYF.

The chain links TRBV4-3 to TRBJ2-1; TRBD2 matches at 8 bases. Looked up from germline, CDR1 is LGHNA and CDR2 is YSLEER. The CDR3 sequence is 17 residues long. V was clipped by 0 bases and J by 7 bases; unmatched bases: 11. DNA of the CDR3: TGCGCCAGCAGCCAAGATACGGAGCGGGGGAATTTAAATGAGCAGTTCTTC. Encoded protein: CASSQDTERGNLNEQFF.

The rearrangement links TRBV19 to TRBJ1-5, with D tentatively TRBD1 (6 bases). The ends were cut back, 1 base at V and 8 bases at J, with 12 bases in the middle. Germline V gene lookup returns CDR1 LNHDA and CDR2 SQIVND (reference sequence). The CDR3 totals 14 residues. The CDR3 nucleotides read TGTGCCAGTAGTATAGCCAGGGGAGGGGAGCCCCAGCATTTT. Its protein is CASSIARGGEPQHF.

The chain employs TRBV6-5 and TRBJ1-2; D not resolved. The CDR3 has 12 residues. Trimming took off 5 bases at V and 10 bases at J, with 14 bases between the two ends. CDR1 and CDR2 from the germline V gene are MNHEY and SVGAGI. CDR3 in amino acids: CASSGEVKDYTF. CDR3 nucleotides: TGTGCCAGCAGTGGGGAGGTTAAGGACTACACCTTC.

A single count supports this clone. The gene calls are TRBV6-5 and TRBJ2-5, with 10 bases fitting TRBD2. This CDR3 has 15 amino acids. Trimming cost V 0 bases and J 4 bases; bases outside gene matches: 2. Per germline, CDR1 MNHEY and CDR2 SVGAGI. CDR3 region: CASSYSPSGGETQYF. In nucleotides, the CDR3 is TGTGCCAGCAGTTACTCCCCTAGCGGGGGAGAGACCCAGTACTTC.

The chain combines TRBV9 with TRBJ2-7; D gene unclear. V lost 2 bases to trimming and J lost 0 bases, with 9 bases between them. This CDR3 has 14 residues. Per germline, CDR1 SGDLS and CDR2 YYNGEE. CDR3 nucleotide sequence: TGTGCCAGCAGCGTTTGGGCCAGCTCCTACGAGCAGTACTTC. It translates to CASSVWASSYEQYF.

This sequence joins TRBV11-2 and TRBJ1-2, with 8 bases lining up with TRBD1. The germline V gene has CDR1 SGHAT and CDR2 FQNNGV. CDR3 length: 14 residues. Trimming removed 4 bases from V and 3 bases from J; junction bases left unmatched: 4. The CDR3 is CASSYGQGDYGYTF. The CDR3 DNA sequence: TGTGCCAGCAGCTACGGACAGGGCGACTATGGCTACACCTTC.

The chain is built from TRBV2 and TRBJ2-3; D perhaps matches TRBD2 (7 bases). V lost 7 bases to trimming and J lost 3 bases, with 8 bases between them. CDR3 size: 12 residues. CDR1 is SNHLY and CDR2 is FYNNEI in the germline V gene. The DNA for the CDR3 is TGTGCCAGCAAGGGGGGGACAGATACGCAGTATTTT. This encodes CASKGGTDTQYF.

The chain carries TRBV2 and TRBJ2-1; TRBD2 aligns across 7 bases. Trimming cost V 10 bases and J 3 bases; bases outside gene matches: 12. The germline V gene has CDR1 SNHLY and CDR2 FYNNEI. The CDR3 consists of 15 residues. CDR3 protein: CAISWEGIGYNEQFF. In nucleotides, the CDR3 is TGTGCCATCTCCTGGGAGGGAATCGGCTACAATGAGCAGTTCTTC.

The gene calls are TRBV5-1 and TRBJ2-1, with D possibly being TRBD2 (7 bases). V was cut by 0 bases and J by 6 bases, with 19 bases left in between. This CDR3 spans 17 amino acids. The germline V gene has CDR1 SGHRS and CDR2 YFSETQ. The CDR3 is CASSLGPMAGASNEQFF. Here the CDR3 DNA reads TGCGCCAGCAGCTTGGGGCCAATGGCGGGGGCGAGCAATGAGCAGTTCTTC.

As DNA, the CDR3 is TGTGCCAGCAGTTTCCGGGGACTAGCGATCTACAATGAGCAGTTCTTC. It specifies CASSFRGLAIYNEQFF. The J gene is TRBJ2-1, the V gene TRBV27, with 10 bases matching TRBD2. The germline V gene has CDR1 MNHEY and CDR2 SMNVEV (reference sequence). The V gene end was trimmed by 3 bases and the J gene end by 3 bases; junction bases not matched to a gene: 5. The CDR3 spans 16 residues.